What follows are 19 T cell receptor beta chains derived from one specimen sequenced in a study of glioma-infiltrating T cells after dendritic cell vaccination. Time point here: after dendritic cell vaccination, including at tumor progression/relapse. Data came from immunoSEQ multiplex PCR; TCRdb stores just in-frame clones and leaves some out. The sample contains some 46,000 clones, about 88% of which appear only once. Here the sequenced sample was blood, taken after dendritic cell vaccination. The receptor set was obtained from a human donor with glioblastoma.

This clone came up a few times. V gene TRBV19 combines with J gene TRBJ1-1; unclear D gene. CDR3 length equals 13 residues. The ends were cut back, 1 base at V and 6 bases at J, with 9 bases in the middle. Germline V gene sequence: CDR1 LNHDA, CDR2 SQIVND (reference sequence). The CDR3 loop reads CASSIAPVSEAFF. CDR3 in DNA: TGTGCCAGTAGTATAGCCCCCGTATCTGAAGCTTTCTTT.

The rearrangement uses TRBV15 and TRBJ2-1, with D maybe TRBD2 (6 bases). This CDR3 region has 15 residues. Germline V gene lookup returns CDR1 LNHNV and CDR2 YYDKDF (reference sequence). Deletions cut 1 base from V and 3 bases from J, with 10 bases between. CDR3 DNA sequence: TGTGCCACCAGCAGAGTGGGACTGGGCTACAATGAGCAGTTCTTC. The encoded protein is CATSRVGLGYNEQFF.

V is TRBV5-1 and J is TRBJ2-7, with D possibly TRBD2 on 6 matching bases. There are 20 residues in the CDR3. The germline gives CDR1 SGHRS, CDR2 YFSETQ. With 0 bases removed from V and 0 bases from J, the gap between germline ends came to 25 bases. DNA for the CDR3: TGCGCCAGCAGCTTGGAGAGGAGGGGTAGGAGCGGCGCCAACTCCTACGAGCAGTACTTC. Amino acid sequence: CASSLERRGRSGANSYEQYF.

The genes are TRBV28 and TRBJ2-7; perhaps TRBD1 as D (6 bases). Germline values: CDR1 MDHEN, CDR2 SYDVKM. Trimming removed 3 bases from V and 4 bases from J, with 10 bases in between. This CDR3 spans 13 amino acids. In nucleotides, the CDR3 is TGTGCCAGCAGTTTCGGCAGGGGTTACGAGCAGTACTTC. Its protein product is CASSFGRGYEQYF. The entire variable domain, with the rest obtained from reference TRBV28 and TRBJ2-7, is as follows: DVKVTQSSRYLVKRTGEKVFLECVQDMDHENMFWYRQDPGLGLRLIYFSYDVKMKEKGDIPEGYSVSREKKERFSLILESASTNQTSMYLCASSFGRGYEQYFGPGTRLTVT.

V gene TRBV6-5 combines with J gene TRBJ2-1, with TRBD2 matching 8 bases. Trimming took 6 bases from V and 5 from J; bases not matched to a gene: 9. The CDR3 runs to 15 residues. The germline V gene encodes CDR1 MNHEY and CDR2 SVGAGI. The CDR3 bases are TGTGCCAGCAGACCGGGACTAGGAATTCACAATGAGCAGTTCTTC. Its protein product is CASRPGLGIHNEQFF.

CDR3 protein: CASSPDGEWALEQYF. The CDR3 nucleotides are TGTGCCAGCAGCCCAGATGGGGAGTGGGCCCTCGAGCAGTACTTC. The chain employs TRBV4-2 and TRBJ2-7; a possible D gene is TRBD2 (5 bases). The CDR3 consists of 15 residues. CDR1 is LGHNA and CDR2 is YNFKEQ in the germline V gene. The ends were cut back, 4 bases at V and 6 bases at J, with 19 bases in the middle.

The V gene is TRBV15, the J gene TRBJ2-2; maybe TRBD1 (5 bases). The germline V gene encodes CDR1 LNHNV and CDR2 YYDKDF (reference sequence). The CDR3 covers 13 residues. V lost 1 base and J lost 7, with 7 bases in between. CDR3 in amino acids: CATSRGGIGELFF. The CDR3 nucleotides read TGTGCCACCAGCAGAGGGGGCATCGGGGAGCTGTTTTTT.

CDR3 protein: CAWSFRTIRVVRLGTEAFF. The CDR3 nucleotides are TGTGCCTGGAGTTTCAGGACTATCCGGGTAGTCCGATTGGGCACTGAAGCTTTCTTT. This sequence joins TRBV30 and TRBJ1-1; D unclear. Germline V gene lookup returns CDR1 GTSNPN and CDR2 SVGIG (reference sequence). The CDR3 has 19 amino acids. Trimming left V 2 bases short and J 4 bases short, with 29 bases between.

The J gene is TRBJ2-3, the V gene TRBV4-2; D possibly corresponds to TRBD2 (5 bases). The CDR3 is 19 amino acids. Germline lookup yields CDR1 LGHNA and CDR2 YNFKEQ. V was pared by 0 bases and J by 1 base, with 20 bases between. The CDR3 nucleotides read TGTGCCAGCAGCCAAGAAGTATTAGTCGCGGGCCCTCGCACAGATACGCAGTATTTT. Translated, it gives CASSQEVLVAGPRTDTQYF.

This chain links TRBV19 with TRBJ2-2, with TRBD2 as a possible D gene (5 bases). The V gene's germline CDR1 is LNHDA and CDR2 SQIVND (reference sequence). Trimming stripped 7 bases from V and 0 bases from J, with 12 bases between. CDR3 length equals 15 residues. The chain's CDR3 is CASKGAVANTGELFF. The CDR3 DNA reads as TGTGCCAGTAAGGGAGCCGTAGCGAACACCGGGGAGCTGTTTTTT.

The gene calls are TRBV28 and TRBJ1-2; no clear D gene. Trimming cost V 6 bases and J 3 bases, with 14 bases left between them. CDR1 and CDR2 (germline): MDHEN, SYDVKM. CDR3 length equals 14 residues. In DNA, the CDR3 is TGTGCCAGCAGACTGGCGGGGAATGACTATGGCTACACCTTC. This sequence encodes CASRLAGNDYGYTF.

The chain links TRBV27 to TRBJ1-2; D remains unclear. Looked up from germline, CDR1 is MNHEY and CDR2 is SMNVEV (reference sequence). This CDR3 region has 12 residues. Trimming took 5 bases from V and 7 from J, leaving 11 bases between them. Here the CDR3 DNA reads TGTGCCAGCAGTCCGGGTTTGGGTGGCTACACCTTC. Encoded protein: CASSPGLGGYTF.

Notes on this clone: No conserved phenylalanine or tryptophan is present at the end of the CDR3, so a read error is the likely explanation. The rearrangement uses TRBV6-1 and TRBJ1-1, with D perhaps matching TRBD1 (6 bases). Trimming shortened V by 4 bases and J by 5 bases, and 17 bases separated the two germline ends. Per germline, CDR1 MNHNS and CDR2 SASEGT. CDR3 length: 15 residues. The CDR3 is CASSVYRVRSTEAFL. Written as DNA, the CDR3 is TGTGCCAGCAGTGTTTACAGGGTCCGTAGTACTGAAGCTTTCCTT.

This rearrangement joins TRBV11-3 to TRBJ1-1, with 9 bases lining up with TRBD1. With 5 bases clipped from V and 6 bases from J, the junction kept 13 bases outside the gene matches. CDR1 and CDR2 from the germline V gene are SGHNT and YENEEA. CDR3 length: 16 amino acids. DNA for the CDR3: TGTGCCAGCAGCGCGGGACAGGGACTGGAGACAGCTGAAGCTTTCTTT. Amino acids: CASSAGQGLETAEAFF.

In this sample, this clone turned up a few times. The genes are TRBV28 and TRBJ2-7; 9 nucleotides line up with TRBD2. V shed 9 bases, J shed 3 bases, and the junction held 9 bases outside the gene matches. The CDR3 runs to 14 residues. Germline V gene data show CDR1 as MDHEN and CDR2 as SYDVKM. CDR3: CASVAGAFIYEQYF. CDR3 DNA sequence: TGTGCCAGTGTAGCGGGAGCCTTCATCTACGAGCAGTACTTC.

The DNA of the CDR3 is TGTGCTAGTGGTTTAGATCTTAACGGGTTCGGGATTGGCACTGAAGCTTTCTTT. This sequence encodes CASGLDLNGFGIGTEAFF. The chain is built from TRBV12-5 and TRBJ1-1; D is undetermined. Trimming shortened V by 3 bases and J by 4 bases, and 24 bases separated the two germline ends. The CDR3 is made up of 18 amino acids. CDR1 and CDR2 from the germline V gene are LGHNT and FRNRAP.

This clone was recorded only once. The CDR3, as DNA: TGTGCCAGTAGTCCGACCCCGTCGGGGGAGCAGTACTTC. Protein product: CASSPTPSGEQYF. The rearrangement uses TRBV19 and TRBJ2-7, with a weak D call TRBD2 (5 bases). The CDR3 length is 13 residues. CDR1 LNHDA and CDR2 SQIVND come from the germline V gene (reference sequence). The V and J ends lost 5 bases and 7 bases respectively, with 15 bases between them.

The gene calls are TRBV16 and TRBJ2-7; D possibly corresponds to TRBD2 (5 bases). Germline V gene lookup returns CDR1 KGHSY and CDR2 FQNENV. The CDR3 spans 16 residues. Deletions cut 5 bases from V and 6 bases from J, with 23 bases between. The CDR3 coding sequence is TGTGCCAGCAGCGGAAAGAGAGAGGGTTTTTTCTCCGAGCAGTACTTC. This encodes CASSGKREGFFSEQYF. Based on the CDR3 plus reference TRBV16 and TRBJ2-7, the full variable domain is GEEVAQTPKHLVRGEGQKAKLYCAPIKGHSYVFWYQQVLKNEFKFLISFQNENVFDETGMPKERFSAKCLPNSPCSLEIQATKLEDSAVYFCASSGKREGFFSEQYFGPGTRLTVT.

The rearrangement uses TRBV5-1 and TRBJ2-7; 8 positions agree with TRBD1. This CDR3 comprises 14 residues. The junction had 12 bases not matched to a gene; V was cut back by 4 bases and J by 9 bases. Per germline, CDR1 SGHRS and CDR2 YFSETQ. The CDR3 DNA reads TGCGCCAGCAGCGTTACAGGGGGTACCTTCGGGCAGTACTTC. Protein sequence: CASSVTGGTFGQYF.